This T cell receptor (beta chain) appears in the sequencing data of a study of HIV-infected patients and healthy controls (dated 2014 in TCRdb). Libraries came from 5' RACE. Instrument used: Illumina MiSeq. Using SuperScript III with primers targeting the alpha and beta constant regions, approximately 500 ng of RNA was reverse transcribed. Separate alpha and beta chain libraries were generated by chain-specific third strand synthesis with multiplexing indices. TCRdb trimmed public reads at Q25 via fastp, called clones via MiXCR and kept in-frame beta chains. Duplicate CDR3 protein sequences are folded into a single record with the most common DNA and genes. For this sample there are more than 5,500 distinct CDR3 sequences; about 10% appear just once. Over 10% of the sample lies in the top ten. Whole blood was used without cell fractionation, so all unsorted peripheral T cells were reflected in the repertoire.

Sequencing was performed on blood, taken before antiretroviral therapy. The receptor set was obtained from an adult with HIV infection.

The chain joins TRBV20-1 to TRBJ1-5, with 7 positions matching TRBD1. Germline loops: CDR1 DFQATT, CDR2 SNEGSKA (reference sequence). The V gene end was trimmed by 0 bases and the J gene end by 4 bases; junction bases not matched to a gene: 12. CDR3 length: 17 residues. CDR3 protein: CSARDGGVRGFNQPQHF. The CDR3, as DNA: TGCAGTGCTAGAGATGGGGGGGTCAGGGGGTTTAATCAGCCCCAGCATTTT.